One sample yielded the 26 T cell receptor beta chains listed below, sequenced in a study of beta chain features in type 1 diabetes. Their recognized antigens are unknown. Every bit of the isolated RNA underwent reverse transcription, so sequencing read expressed TCRB transcripts. This table comes from immunoSEQ multiplex PCR, and its TCRdb copy is limited to in-frame clones, with some not included. The sample yields 150,000 to 200,000 clones, around 8.6% seen once. Study findings and constraints: All four CD4+ subsets of Type 1 diabetes patients contained TCRB CDR3s that were moderately but significantly shorter.

The sample consisted of central memory CD4+ T cells from blood. These receptors were taken from a woman between 18 and 29 years old with type 1 diabetes.

This clone turned up a few times. V is TRBV5-4 and J is TRBJ1-4; weak D call: TRBD1 (5 bases). CDR3 length: 15 residues. Germline assignment: CDR1 SGHNT and CDR2 YYREEE (reference sequence). Trimming removed 0 bases from V and 8 bases from J, with 14 bases in between. CDR3 amino acids: CASSLDGGSGEKLFF. As DNA, the CDR3 is TGTGCCAGCAGCTTGGATGGGGGAAGCGGGGAAAAACTGTTTTTT.

This clone was picked up a small number of times. This rearrangement joins TRBV19 to TRBJ1-2; D gene uncertain. V gave up 0 bases and J gave up 5 bases, with 13 bases separating them. Germline V CDR1 and CDR2: LNHDA, SQIVND (reference sequence). The CDR3 is 15 amino acids. The CDR3 protein is CASSIDRVSGYGYTF. The CDR3 DNA sequence: TGTGCCAGTAGTATAGATCGGGTCTCGGGGTATGGCTACACCTTC. The full variable domain, rest sourced from reference TRBV19 and TRBJ1-2, is DGGITQSPKYLFRKEGQNVTLSCEQNLNHDAMYWYRQDPGQGLRLIYYSQIVNDFQKGDIAEGYSVSREKKESFPLTVTSAQKNPTAFYLCASSIDRVSGYGYTFGSGTRLTVV.

This clone came up a few times. This chain joins TRBV27 and TRBJ2-5, with 7 bases fitting TRBD2. The CDR3 has 14 amino acids. V was pared by 2 bases and J by 5 bases, with 5 bases of the junction left unmatched. CDR1 MNHEY and CDR2 SMNVEV come from the germline V gene (reference sequence). CDR3 coding DNA: TGTGCCAGCAGTTTAATGCGGGGGAGGGAGACCCAGTACTTC. It encodes CASSLMRGRETQYF.

This clone came up a few times. The chain joins TRBV4-2 to TRBJ1-4, with 9 nucleotides matching TRBD1. J lost 8 bases, V lost 0 bases, and 7 bases had no gene match. The CDR3 is made up of 16 amino acids. Germline V gives CDR1 LGHNA, CDR2 YNFKEQ. CDR3 loop: CASSQDRGTGREKLFF. CDR3 DNA: TGTGCCAGCAGCCAAGACCGCGGGACAGGGAGGGAAAAACTGTTTTTT.

The chain links TRBV11-3 to TRBJ2-1, with 7 bases matching TRBD2. This CDR3 has 15 amino acids. Trimming removed 4 bases from V and 4 bases from J; junction bases left unmatched: 7. The germline V gene encodes CDR1 SGHNT and CDR2 YENEEA. The CDR3 DNA is TGTGCCAGCAGCTCGAGGCGGGAGCGATACAATGAGCAGTTCTTC. As protein: CASSSRRERYNEQFF. The variable domain in full, completed from reference TRBV11-3 and TRBJ2-1, reads EAGVVQSPRYKIIEKKQPVAFWCNPISGHNTLYWYLQNLGQGPELLIRYENEEAVDDSQLPKDRFSAERLKGVDSTLKIQPAELGDSAVYLCASSSRRERYNEQFFGPGTRLTVL.

There are a few counts of this clone. The rearrangement links TRBV19 to TRBJ2-7; 11 bases are a match to TRBD1. V lost 0 bases to trimming and J lost 3 bases; unmatched junction nucleotides: 1. The germline gives CDR1 LNHDA, CDR2 SQIVND (reference sequence). The CDR3 extends over 15 amino acids. Written as DNA, the CDR3 is TGTGCCAGTAGTATAGATGGGACAGGGGGCTACGAGCAGTACTTC. As protein: CASSIDGTGGYEQYF.

This clone was detected a few times. CDR3 sequence: CASSPRSVTYEQYF. CDR3 DNA sequence: TGTGCCAGCAGTCCGCGGTCAGTTACCTACGAGCAGTACTTC. The chain links TRBV27 to TRBJ2-7; D call uncertain. CDR1 and CDR2 from the germline V gene are MNHEY and SMNVEV (reference sequence). V was clipped by 5 bases and J by 2 bases, with 13 bases between them. This CDR3 comprises 14 residues.

V gene TRBV15 combines with J gene TRBJ1-5, with TRBD1 identical over 9 bases. The CDR3 is made up of 17 amino acids. CDR1 is LNHNV and CDR2 is YYDKDF in the germline V gene (reference sequence). The V gene end was trimmed by 2 bases and the J gene end by 0 bases; junction bases not matched to a gene: 5. CDR3 amino acids: CATSRTRTGDSNQPQHF. CDR3 sequence (DNA): TGTGCCACCAGCAGAACTCGGACAGGGGATAGCAATCAGCCCCAGCATTTT.

In regard to this clone: Other DNA sequences of this sample code for an identical CDR3. The chain has TRBV11-2 and TRBJ1-1, with a possible D match to TRBD1 (5 bases). The CDR3 runs to 13 residues. The germline V gene encodes CDR1 SGHAT and CDR2 FQNNGV. Between the trimmed V and J ends, which lost 5 bases and 2 bases, there was a span of 9 bases. CDR3 loop: CASSLGGNTEAFF. CDR3 nucleotide sequence: TGTGCCAGCAGCCTGGGGGGTAACACTGAAGCTTTCTTT. Supplemented by reference TRBV11-2 and TRBJ1-1, the full variable domain reads EAGVAQSPRYKIIEKRQSVAFWCNPISGHATLYWYQQILGQGPKLLIQFQNNGVVDDSQLPKDRFSAERLKGVDSTLKIQPAKLEDSAVYLCASSLGGNTEAFFGQGTRLTVV.

The chain carries TRBV11-2 and TRBJ2-5; 10 positions agree with TRBD1. This CDR3 spans 14 amino acids. V dropped 3 bases and J dropped 5; count of bases not matched to a gene: 3. Looked up from germline, CDR1 is SGHAT and CDR2 is FQNNGV. For the CDR3, the DNA is TGTGCCAGCAGCTTGACAGGGGGCATGGAGACCCAGTACTTC. Its protein product is CASSLTGGMETQYF.

The chain employs TRBV19 and TRBJ2-1; TRBD2 is a possible D gene (6 bases). This CDR3 is 16 amino acids long. The V and J ends lost 5 bases and 0 bases respectively, with 14 bases between them. In germline, CDR1 is LNHDA, CDR2 SQIVND (reference sequence). Written as DNA, the CDR3 is TGTGCCAGTAGTCAGGAGGGGTTAAGCTCCTACAATGAGCAGTTCTTC. It specifies CASSQEGLSSYNEQFF.

This clone has a handful of counts. The chain joins TRBV2 to TRBJ2-7; D is perhaps TRBD1 (5 bases). CDR3 length: 11 amino acids. Looked up from germline, CDR1 is SNHLY and CDR2 is FYNNEI. The ends were cut back, 4 bases at V and 4 bases at J, with 5 bases in the middle. The CDR3 region has the DNA TGTGCCAGCAGTGGACAGTACGAGCAGTACTTC. Protein product: CASSGQYEQYF.

This clone turned up a few times. V usage is TRBV7-8 and J usage is TRBJ2-3; no definite D call. The CDR3 sequence is 13 residues long. The V and J ends lost 5 bases and 0 bases respectively, with 6 bases between them. Germline-derived CDR1 and CDR2 are SGHVS and FQNEAQ. CDR3 DNA: TGTGCCAGCAGCGCAACTAGCACAGATACGCAGTATTTT. Its protein product is CASSATSTDTQYF. Combining the CDR3 with reference TRBV7-8 and TRBJ2-3 gives the whole variable domain GAGVSQSPRYKVAKRGQDVALRCDPISGHVSLFWYQQALGQGPEFLTYFQNEAQLDKSGLPSDRFFAERPEGSVSTLKIQRTQQEDSAVYLCASSATSTDTQYFGPGTRLTVL.

This clone came up a few times. The rearrangement links TRBV19 to TRBJ1-2, with D possibly being TRBD1 (5 bases). CDR1 LNHDA and CDR2 SQIVND come from the germline V gene (reference sequence). V shed 4 bases and J shed 3 bases, with 9 bases lying between them. The CDR3 extends over 13 amino acids. The CDR3 protein is CASSTGFDYGYTF. The DNA for the CDR3 is TGTGCCAGTAGTACAGGGTTTGACTATGGCTACACCTTC. Looking up the rest from reference TRBV19 and TRBJ1-2 gives the full variable domain: DGGITQSPKYLFRKEGQNVTLSCEQNLNHDAMYWYRQDPGQGLRLIYYSQIVNDFQKGDIAEGYSVSREKKESFPLTVTSAQKNPTAFYLCASSTGFDYGYTFGSGTRLTVV.

The rearrangement uses TRBV30 and TRBJ1-2, with a tentative D call TRBD1 (5 bases). This CDR3 has 13 residues. Germline assignment: CDR1 GTSNPN and CDR2 SVGIG (reference sequence). The V end lost 2 bases, the J end lost 3 bases, and 10 bases lay between the germline ends. CDR3 nucleotides: TGTGCCTGGAGTCCGGCAGGGCACTATGGCTACACCTTC. Translation gives CAWSPAGHYGYTF. Using reference TRBV30 and TRBJ1-2 for the parts outside the CDR3, the full variable domain is SQTIHQWPATLVQPVGSPLSLECTVEGTSNPNLYWYRQAAGRGLQLLFYSVGIGQISSEVPQNLSASRPQDRQFILSSKKLLLSDSGFYLCAWSPAGHYGYTFGSGTRLTVV.

The genes are TRBV27 and TRBJ2-5; tentatively, D is TRBD1 (7 bases). Trimming took off 6 bases at V and 4 bases at J, with 18 bases between the two ends. This CDR3 region has 15 residues. Germline CDR1 and CDR2: MNHEY and SMNVEV (reference sequence). The CDR3 DNA sequence: TGTGCCAGCAGCCCCTCGGACAGGAGGGCAGAGACCCAGTACTTC. As protein: CASSPSDRRAETQYF.

The sample holds a few counts of this clone. V and J are TRBV7-2 and TRBJ1-1, with 8 positions matching TRBD1. The junction had 0 bases not matched to a gene; V was cut back by 3 bases and J by 6 bases. Germline CDR1 reads SGHTA; CDR2 reads FQGNSA. The CDR3 length is 12 residues. The CDR3 reads CASSFRGPEAFF. The CDR3, as DNA: TGTGCCAGCAGCTTCAGGGGGCCTGAAGCTTTCTTT.

Here the CDR3 DNA reads TGCGCCAGCAGCCAAGATCCAAGCGGGAGAACGCAGTATTTT. This translates into CASSQDPSGRTQYF. The J gene is TRBJ2-3, the V gene TRBV4-3, with TRBD2 matching over 8 bases. From germline, CDR1 is LGHNA and CDR2 YSLEER. The CDR3 covers 14 residues. Trimming at V came to 0 bases and at J to 9 bases, leaving 5 bases not matched to a gene.

This clone was seen only a few times. This sequence joins TRBV5-6 and TRBJ2-3, with 14 nucleotides matching TRBD2. CDR3 length equals 17 residues. With 4 bases clipped from V and 5 bases from J, the junction kept 9 bases outside the gene matches. In germline, CDR1 is SGHDT, CDR2 YYEEEE. The CDR3 nucleotides are TGTGCCAGCAGCCCCCCCCGGGGACTAGCGGGGGAAGATACGCAGTATTTT. Protein: CASSPPRGLAGEDTQYF.

This clone showed up just a few times. The chain joins TRBV6-4 to TRBJ2-7, with D possibly matching TRBD2 (6 bases). The CDR3 extends over 16 amino acids. Trimming took 6 bases from V and 5 from J, leaving 23 bases between them. Germline CDR1 reads MRHNA; CDR2 reads SNTAGT. Here the CDR3 DNA reads TGTGCCAGCAGAAAGACGTACCGGGAGCGACGGGACGAGCAGTACTTC. This gives the protein CASRKTYRERRDEQYF.

This clone was seen more than once but under ten times. The chain couples TRBV7-2 to TRBJ2-1, with D tentatively TRBD1 (6 bases). CDR1 SGHTA and CDR2 FQGNSA come from the germline V gene. Trimming removed 1 base from V and 6 bases from J, with 7 bases in between. The CDR3 contains 13 residues. CDR3 in DNA: TGTGCCAGCAGCTTAGACAGGGCCAATGAGCAGTTCTTC. Encoded protein: CASSLDRANEQFF.

A few counts support this clone. This sample also contains other DNA sequences that code for the same CDR3. The J gene is TRBJ2-2, the V gene TRBV7-9; no definite D call. From germline, CDR1 is SEHNR and CDR2 FQNEAQ (reference sequence). The length of the CDR3 is 14 residues. V lost 1 base and J lost 2, with 5 bases in between. Here the CDR3 reads CASSLGGNTGELFF. The CDR3 DNA reads as TGTGCCAGCAGCTTAGGCGGAAACACCGGGGAGCTGTTTTTT.

V gene TRBV7-2 combines with J gene TRBJ1-2; a weak D match, TRBD1 (6 bases). CDR3 length: 14 amino acids. Germline V gives CDR1 SGHTA, CDR2 FQGNSA. V gave up 5 bases and J gave up 2 bases, with 12 bases separating them. Written as DNA, the CDR3 is TGTGCCAGCAGCGAAAGGACAGCAAACTATGGCTACACCTTC. Its translation: CASSERTANYGYTF.

The rearrangement uses TRBV28 and TRBJ2-6; 10 bases agree with TRBD1. This CDR3 contains 15 residues. With V trimmed by 10 bases and J by 0 bases, 3 bases remained unmatched. Germline loops: CDR1 MDHEN, CDR2 SYDVKM. This CDR3 is CATGQGGSGANVLTF. The CDR3, as DNA: TGTGCCACAGGACAGGGGGGCTCTGGGGCCAACGTCCTGACTTTC.

This clone was found a few times. The chain uses TRBV2 and TRBJ2-4, with 8 positions matching TRBD1. From germline, CDR1 is SNHLY and CDR2 FYNNEI. The V and J ends lost 6 bases and 3 bases, in that order; junction bases with no gene match: 4. This CDR3 region has 14 residues. The CDR3 nucleotides are TGTGCCAGCAGCACCGGGACAGGCAAAAACATTCAGTACTTC. Encoded protein: CASSTGTGKNIQYF.

The gene calls are TRBV29-1 and TRBJ1-1, with D hard to call. Germline V gives CDR1 SQVTM, CDR2 ANQGSEA. The CDR3 sequence is 15 residues long. The ends were cut back, 3 bases at V and 5 bases at J, with 19 bases in the middle. DNA for the CDR3: TGCAGCGTTGAGGGAGGAGGGTGGGGAGGTACTGAAGCTTTCTTT. This translates into CSVEGGGWGGTEAFF.